The 22 T cell receptor beta chains in this list originate from one sample, sequenced in a study of T-cell reconstitution after alpha-beta-depleted transplantation in children. Library preparation (for TCRbeta) was performed with unique molecular identifiers. TCRdb ran MiXCR on the PCR reads and lists one entry per CDR3 protein. The data hold some 120,000 distinct CDR3 sequences, with about a tenth observed a single time. The sequences come from PBMCs, collected before TCRalphabeta/CD19-depleted stem cell transplant. Every receptor here comes from a boy aged 2-9 years with acute lymphoblastic leukemia, due to receive a stem cell transplant.

The gene calls are TRBV24-1 and TRBJ2-3, with 10 bases matching TRBD2. The germline CDR1 and CDR2 sequences are KGHDR and SFDVKD. J gave up 6 bases and V 5 bases, and 4 bases lay outside the gene matches. The CDR3 totals 14 residues. CDR3 DNA sequence: TGTGCCACCAGTGCCCGGGGACTAGCGGATACGCAGTATTTT. It codes for CATSARGLADTQYF.

This clonotype turned up a few times. The rearrangement joins TRBV5-1 to TRBJ2-7; 8 positions agree with TRBD1. This CDR3 spans 15 amino acids. Trimming removed 4 bases from V and 0 bases from J; junction bases left unmatched: 6. In germline, CDR1 is SGHRS, CDR2 YFSETQ. The CDR3 nucleotides read TGCGCCAGCAGCCCTTCCACAGGGGGCTCCTACGAGCAGTACTTC. Its protein product is CASSPSTGGSYEQYF.

This sequence joins TRBV28 and TRBJ1-5; D remains unclear. V was clipped by 5 bases and J by 3 bases, with 11 bases between them. The germline V gene encodes CDR1 MDHEN and CDR2 SYDVKM. The CDR3 loop spans 14 amino acids. The chain's CDR3 is CASSETIPNQPQHF. The CDR3 DNA sequence: TGTGCCAGCAGTGAAACCATTCCCAATCAGCCCCAGCATTTT.

This clonotype appeared a few times. The chain combines TRBV11-3 with TRBJ2-1, with 8 bases that match TRBD2. CDR1 is SGHNT and CDR2 is YENEEA in the germline V gene. With V trimmed by 2 bases and J by 4 bases, 7 bases remained unmatched. The CDR3 length is 16 residues. DNA of the CDR3: TGTGCCAGCAGCTTAAGAGACGGGAGGGCGTACAATGAGCAGTTCTTC. As protein: CASSLRDGRAYNEQFF.

The gene calls are TRBV29-1 and TRBJ1-2; D unresolved. The germline V and J ends were trimmed by 3 bases and 0 bases, with 8 bases remaining between them. Per germline, CDR1 SQVTM and CDR2 ANQGSEA. This CDR3 contains 13 residues. CDR3: CSVEDGTNYGYTF. The CDR3 nucleotides read TGCAGCGTTGAGGACGGGACTAACTATGGCTACACCTTC.

In this sample, this clonotype turned up a few times. The V and J genes are TRBV2 and TRBJ2-3; the match to TRBD2 covers 11 bases. CDR1 is SNHLY and CDR2 is FYNNEI in the germline V gene. Unmatched junction bases numbered 19, after V lost 11 bases and J lost 0 bases. The CDR3 loop spans 19 amino acids. The CDR3 spells CAFSSPDTSGRESTDTQYF. CDR3 DNA sequence: TGTGCCTTCAGTTCCCCCGATACTAGCGGGAGAGAAAGCACAGATACGCAGTATTTT.

This clonotype was recorded at least ten times. V gene TRBV20-1 combines with J gene TRBJ2-1; D possibly corresponds to TRBD2 (6 bases). The germline V gene has CDR1 DFQATT and CDR2 SNEGSKA (reference sequence). V was cut by 3 bases and J by 3 bases, with 12 bases left in between. The CDR3 covers 14 residues. CDR3 in DNA: TGCAGTGCTAGGCCCCTAGCGAACTACAATGAGCAGTTCTTC. As protein: CSARPLANYNEQFF.

This clonotype came up a few times. This chain connects TRBV9 to TRBJ2-1, with 7 bases lining up with TRBD2. CDR3 length equals 14 residues. Trimming at V came to 4 bases and at J to 9 bases, leaving 10 bases not matched to a gene. CDR1 is SGDLS, CDR2 YYNGEE, per germline. The CDR3 loop is CASSKSMTSIEQFF. In DNA, the CDR3 is TGTGCCAGCAGCAAATCTATGACTAGCATTGAGCAGTTCTTC. The complete variable domain, with remaining parts taken from reference TRBV9 and TRBJ2-1, reads DSGVTQTPKHLITATGQRVTLRCSPRSGDLSVYWYQQSLDQGLQFLIQYYNGEERAKGNILERFSAQQFPDLHSELNLSSLELGDSALYFCASSKSMTSIEQFFGPGTRLTVL.

This clonotype was detected a few times. The genes are TRBV6-5 and TRBJ2-5; tentative D call: TRBD1 (5 bases). Germline V gene lookup returns CDR1 MNHEY and CDR2 SVGAGI. CDR3 length: 14 amino acids. Trimming pared 2 bases from V and 5 bases from J, leaving 12 bases between. The CDR3 protein is CASSYQGQGETQYF. The CDR3 DNA reads TGTGCCAGCAGTTACCAGGGCCAAGGGGAGACCCAGTACTTC.

This clonotype was observed a handful of times. This chain connects TRBV30 to TRBJ2-5; no clear D. This CDR3 spans 14 amino acids. Germline CDR1 is GTSNPN and CDR2 is SVGIG (reference sequence). The ends were cut back, 2 bases at V and 1 base at J, with 11 bases in the middle. DNA of the CDR3: TGTGCCTGGAGTATGGGCGCTGCCCAAGAGACCCAGTACTTC. Translating it yields CAWSMGAAQETQYF.

This clonotype was detected ten times or more. This CDR3 is CATAGSYNEQFF. The CDR3 DNA reads TGTGCCACCGCGGGCTCCTACAATGAGCAGTTCTTC. The chain employs TRBV27 and TRBJ2-1; D may be TRBD2 (5 bases). V was pared by 10 bases and J by 0 bases, with 7 bases between. This CDR3 is built from 12 residues. Germline CDR1 MNHEY, CDR2 SMNVEV (reference sequence).

This clonotype showed up just a few times. The gene calls are TRBV5-6 and TRBJ1-4; D unresolved. This CDR3 comprises 18 residues. V was shortened by 1 base and J by 8 bases, with 24 bases between the two germline ends. Germline CDR1 SGHDT, CDR2 YYEEEE. CDR3 nucleotides: TGTGCCAGCAGCTTGTCTAGCGACCCCTGGGCGATGGAAGAAAAACTGTTTTTT. Protein sequence: CASSLSSDPWAMEEKLFF.

This clonotype was observed a handful of times. The chain couples TRBV11-2 to TRBJ2-1; possible D gene TRBD1, 6 bases. In germline, CDR1 is SGHAT, CDR2 FQNNGV. The CDR3 has 13 residues. V lost 6 bases and J 6 bases, leaving 12 bases between the germline ends. CDR3 sequence reads: CASRRGGSNEQFF. The CDR3, as DNA: TGTGCCAGCAGAAGAGGGGGTTCCAATGAGCAGTTCTTC.

This clonotype was seen ten or more times. The V gene is TRBV29-1, the J gene TRBJ2-1; 12 bases line up with TRBD2. The CDR3 contains 15 residues. Germline V lookup: CDR1 SQVTM, CDR2 ANQGSEA. Trimming removed 4 bases from V and 6 bases from J; junction bases left unmatched: 7. This chain's CDR3 is CSVGTTSGGTNEQFF. CDR3 in DNA: TGCAGCGTTGGAACTACTAGCGGGGGGACCAATGAGCAGTTCTTC.

This clonotype was counted many times. J is TRBJ2-1 and V is TRBV12-3 or TRBV12-4, with 7 bases aligning to TRBD1. The CDR3 is 15 amino acids. V shed 3 bases, J shed 2 bases, and the junction held 4 bases outside the gene matches. The CDR3 loop reads CASSLGDSTYNEQFF. The CDR3 DNA is TGTGCCAGCAGTTTGGGGGACAGCACCTACAATGAGCAGTTCTTC.

The chain recombines TRBV7-2 with TRBJ1-1; D gene uncertain. This CDR3 contains 14 residues. The V gene's germline CDR1 is SGHTA and CDR2 FQGNSA. V was pared by 5 bases and J by 0 bases, with 10 bases between. CDR3 residues: CASSPWTVNTEAFF. CDR3 DNA: TGTGCCAGCAGCCCGTGGACTGTGAACACTGAAGCTTTCTTT.

This clonotype was seen ten or more times. The V call is TRBV20-1, the J call TRBJ2-7; 8 positions agree with TRBD1. CDR3 length: 15 residues. V trimming: 1 base; J trimming: 2 bases; junction bases outside the gene matches: 7. Germline V lookup: CDR1 DFQATT, CDR2 SNEGSKA (reference sequence). In DNA form, the CDR3 reads TGCAGTGCTAGAGTTCCGAGACAGGGGACCTACGAGCAGTACTTC. This gives the protein CSARVPRQGTYEQYF.

This clonotype was picked up a small number of times. The genes are TRBV7-8 and TRBJ2-3, with 12 nucleotides matching TRBD2. Germline assignment: CDR1 SGHVS and CDR2 FQNEAQ. The CDR3 sequence is 19 residues long. V was pared by 0 bases and J by 1 base, with 8 bases of the junction left unmatched. CDR3 in amino acids: CASSLALGLAGPRTDTQYF. The CDR3 DNA follows: TGTGCCAGCAGCTTAGCGCTTGGACTAGCGGGACCCCGCACAGATACGCAGTATTTT. Variable domain in full (rest from reference TRBV7-8 and TRBJ2-3): GAGVSQSPRYKVAKRGQDVALRCDPISGHVSLFWYQQALGQGPEFLTYFQNEAQLDKSGLPSDRFFAERPEGSVSTLKIQRTQQEDSAVYLCASSLALGLAGPRTDTQYFGPGTRLTVL.

This clonotype was detected only a few times. CDR3 loop: CAISESGGDTGELFF. CDR3 in DNA: TGTGCCATCAGTGAGTCAGGGGGAGATACCGGGGAGCTGTTTTTT. The gene calls are TRBV10-3 and TRBJ2-2; TRBD1 might be the D (6 bases). Germline CDR1 ENHRY, CDR2 SYGVKD. The ends were cut back, 0 bases at V and 5 bases at J, with 10 bases in the middle. The CDR3 is made up of 15 amino acids.

In this sample, this clonotype turned up many times. The chain has TRBV10-3 and TRBJ1-5; 9 bases map to TRBD1. CDR1 ENHRY and CDR2 SYGVKD come from the germline V gene. With 6 bases clipped from V and 4 bases from J, the junction kept 7 bases outside the gene matches. CDR3 length equals 15 residues. DNA for the CDR3: TGTGCCATCAGCGAGGGACAGGGCCCTAATCAGCCCCAGCATTTT. It encodes CAISEGQGPNQPQHF.

A few counts support this clonotype. This chain joins TRBV3-1 and TRBJ1-5, with D unclear. Trimming cost V 1 base and J 7 bases, with 5 bases left between them. Germline CDR1 and CDR2: LGHDT and YNNKEL (reference sequence). This CDR3 has 12 amino acids. CDR3 amino acids: CASSQGYQPQHF. DNA of the CDR3: TGTGCCAGCAGCCAAGGGTACCAGCCCCAGCATTTT.

This clonotype was counted only a few times. The chain joins TRBV7-9 to TRBJ2-7, with 7 bases aligning to TRBD1. Per the germline V gene, CDR1 is SEHNR and CDR2 is FQNEAQ (reference sequence). Trimming cost V 4 bases and J 0 bases; bases outside gene matches: 6. There are 15 residues in the CDR3. Written as DNA, the CDR3 is TGTGCCAGCAGCTCGACGGGACAGAACTCCTACGAGCAGTACTTC. Translated: CASSSTGQNSYEQYF.